Listed below are T cell receptor beta chains from one sample, sequenced in a study of blood T cell repertoires in COVID-19. TCRdb keeps only in-frame clones here, not all; method: immunoSEQ multiplex PCR. The profile shows tens of thousands of clones, more than 70% of them singletons. Material: peripheral blood. The receptors originated from an older woman with acute or convalescent COVID-19. The CDR3 runs from the conserved cysteine through the conserved F or W. A D gene is named only where the DNA matches it firmly. The size field is filled for only some rows; it gives once, few, many or a size class.

>TRBV5-1|TRBJ1-1|14|NA|NA
TGCGCCAGCATTTGGGGGAGGGTGGACACTGAAGCTTTCTTT
CASIWGRVDTEAFF
>TRBV7-9|TRBJ1-2|13|few|TRBD1
TGTGCCAGCAGTTCGACAGGGGCTGGTGGCTACACCTTC
CASSSTGAGGYTF
>TRBV23-1|TRBJ1-1|17|NA|TRBD1
TGCGCCAGCAGTCAAACCCCTCCCGACAGGGTGAACACTGAAGCTTTCTTT
CASSQTPPDRVNTEAFF
>TRBV7-7|TRBJ1-2|16|NA|TRBD1
TGTGCTAGCAGCTCCCGCACCGCAACAGGGGACTATGGCTACACCTTC
CASSSRTATGDYGYTF
>TRBV21-1|TRBJ1-1|15|NA|NA
TGTGCCAGCAGCACCCTCGAGGACAGGCACTCTGAAGCTTTCTTT
CASSTLEDRHSEAFF
>TRBV5-1|TRBJ2-1|17|NA|TRBD2
TGCGCCAGCAGCTTGTCGCTAGCGGGAGGGGGCTTCAATGAGCAGTTCTTC
CASSLSLAGGGFNEQFF
>TRBV5-1|TRBJ2-1|15|NA|TRBD1
TGCGCCAGCAGCTTGGGGACAGGGTTTCTGACGGAGCAGTTCTTC
CASSLGTGFLTEQFF
>TRBV5-6|TRBJ2-7|15|many|TRBD1
TGTGCCAGCAGCGGTATGGGACAGGAAACCTACGAGCAGTACTTC
CASSGMGQETYEQYF
>TRBV2|TRBJ2-7|13|NA|NA
TGTGCCAGCACAGCGGAGGGCATCGGCGAGCAGTACTTC
CASTAEGIGEQYF
>TRBV11-3|TRBJ1-3|14|once|NA
TGTGCCAGCCCTCAGGGGCCCTCTGGAAACACCATATATTTT
CASPQGPSGNTIYF
>TRBV4-2|TRBJ1-3|15|NA|NA
TGTGCCAGCAGCCGCGACTGGAGCTCTGGAAACACCATATATTTT
CASSRDWSSGNTIYF
>TRBV5-1|TRBJ2-5|13|NA|NA
TGCGCCAGCAGCTTGGGGACAGAAGAGACCCAGTACTTC
CASSLGTEETQYF
>TRBV7-3|TRBJ2-5|16|NA|TRBD2
TGTGCCAGCAGCTCCGGGACTAGCGGGAGAGGGGAGACCCAGTACTTC
CASSSGTSGRGETQYF
>TRBV2|TRBJ1-6|18|NA|TRBD1
TGTGCCAGCAGTTCTAATCGACAGGGGCTAACACAGAATTCACCCCTCCACTTT
CASSSNRQGLTQNSPLHF
>TRBV19|TRBJ1-3|16|NA|TRBD1
TGTGCCAGTATTCTTCAGACAGGGGGCTCTGGAAACACCATATATTTT
CASILQTGGSGNTIYF
>TRBV20-1|TRBJ1-1|11|NA|NA
TGCAGTGCTCATTTACGGGTAGGAGCTTTCTTT
CSAHLRVGAFF
>TRBV27|TRBJ1-2|14|NA|NA
TGTGCCAGCAGTTTACGGTCCGCTAACTATGGCTACACCTTC
CASSLRSANYGYTF
>TRBV6-5|TRBJ2-2|14|NA|NA
TGTGCCACCCTACAGGGATCAAGCACCGGGGAGCTGTTTTTT
CATLQGSSTGELFF
>TRBV9|TRBJ2-1|15|NA|TRBD2
TGTGCCAGCAGCGTAGGGCTAGCGGGAGGGGTTGAGCAGTTCTTC
CASSVGLAGGVEQFF
>TRBV7-6|TRBJ2-1|17|NA|NA
TGTGCCAGCAGCTCCAGACTCGGGTCTAGCTCCTACAATGAGCAGTTCTTC
CASSSRLGSSSYNEQFF
>TRBV5-1|TRBJ2-5|15|NA|TRBD1
TGCGCCAGCAGCTTGGCCGGGACAGATAAAGAGACCCAGTACTTC
CASSLAGTDKETQYF
>TRBV27|TRBJ2-1|14|NA|TRBD2
TGTGCCAGCAGCATAGCGGGGGGGAACAATGAGCAGTTCTTC
CASSIAGGNNEQFF
>TRBV6-1|TRBJ1-2|14|NA|NA
TGTGCCAGCAGTAAAGCGCCCGGAGGTTATGGCTACACCTTC
CASSKAPGGYGYTF
>TRBV25-1|TRBJ1-1|15|NA|NA
TGTGCCAGCAGTGAATCCGGGGTTCCCCGTTCGGAAGCTTTCTTT
CASSESGVPRSEAFF
>TRBV28|TRBJ1-3|14|NA|NA
TGTGCAAGCAAGCCCGGTTCCTCTGGAAACACCATATATTTT
CASKPGSSGNTIYF
>TRBV5-1|TRBJ2-3|18|NA|TRBD2
TGCGCCAGCAGCTCCTGGGGGGGGACTAGCGGGAGAACAGATACGCAGTATTTT
CASSSWGGTSGRTDTQYF
>TRBV2|TRBJ1-1|16|NA|NA
TGTGCCAGCAGTGATCCGGGAGGTTCCGGACACTCTGAAGCTTTCTTT
CASSDPGGSGHSEAFF
>TRBV14|TRBJ2-5|15|once|TRBD1
TGTGCCAGCAGCTACCTTGGGACAGGCGGAGAGACCCAGTACTTC
CASSYLGTGGETQYF
>TRBV13|TRBJ2-5|15|NA|TRBD1
TGTGCCAGCAGCTTAGACAGGGGGGTCACGGAGACCCAGTACTTC
CASSLDRGVTETQYF
>TRBV2|TRBJ2-5|16|NA|TRBD1
TGTGCCAGCAGTGAGCCGGGACAGGGGACGGGGGAGACCCAGTACTTC
CASSEPGQGTGETQYF
>TRBV2|TRBJ2-7|14|once|NA
TGTGCCAGCAGTTACCGGACAATGTCCTACGAGCAGTACTTC
CASSYRTMSYEQYF
>TRBV7-6|TRBJ2-5|15|NA|TRBD2
TGTGCCAGCAGAACTGGGACTAGCGCCCAAGAGACCCAGTACTTC
CASRTGTSAQETQYF
>TRBV7-2|TRBJ2-5|13|NA|TRBD2
TGTGCCAGCAGCCAGACCGGGACTAGTCCCCAGTACTTC
CASSQTGTSPQYF
>TRBV7-9|TRBJ2-5|15|NA|TRBD2
TGTGCCAGCAGTCCAACCAGCGGGAGTCTGGAGACCCAGTACTTC
CASSPTSGSLETQYF
>TRBV4-2|TRBJ2-2|18|few|TRBD2
TGTGCCAGCAGCCAAGATCCTAGCGGGGGAATGAACACCGGGGAGCTGTTTTTT
CASSQDPSGGMNTGELFF
>TRBV11-3|TRBJ2-1|14|NA|TRBD1
TGTGCCAGCAGCTCCGACAGGGGTTGGGATGAGCAGTTCTTC
CASSSDRGWDEQFF
>TRBV19|TRBJ2-7|13|NA|NA
TGTGCCAGTAGTATAGGAGGCAGACTCGAGCAGTACTTC
CASSIGGRLEQYF
>TRBV28|TRBJ2-7|14|NA|NA
TGTGCCAGCAGTTTACCCGGACAGATCTACGAGCAGTACTTC
CASSLPGQIYEQYF
>TRBV7-2|TRBJ1-6|15|NA|TRBD1
TGTGCCAGCAGCTCCGGGACAGGCTATAATTCACCCCTCCACTTT
CASSSGTGYNSPLHF
>TRBV28|TRBJ2-5|15|NA|TRBD1
TGTGCCAGCAGCCAATCAAATGGACAGGGGGAGACCCAGTACTTC
CASSQSNGQGETQYF